This TCR beta chain was retrieved from a study of shared clonotypes between healthy human individuals. On this clone itself: Its antigen is not known.

Terminally differentiated effector memory CD45RA+ cells were excluded from the naive CD8 cells, which were CD45RO-negative and positively selected for CCR7. The study drew all its donors from Caucasian adults living in Nashville, Tennessee. Deep was the level used in running the assay. Data came from immunoSEQ multiplex PCR; TCRdb stores just in-frame clones and leaves some out. This table has millions of clones, about 93% appearing once. CDR1 is MDHEN and CDR2 is SYDVKM in the germline V gene. Losses at the gene ends were 5 bases for V and 6 bases for J; bases not matched to a gene: 10. The CDR3 has 14 amino acids. Study findings and constraints: Rarefaction curves obtained for sorted subsets showed sequencing incomplete despite large depth. The study found about 4.6% of naive CD4 clonotypes shared across a few donors.

The receptor was isolated from a man aged 18-30 years in good health. Some clones in this sample may be carry-over from other donors' samples. This chain joins TRBV28 and TRBJ2-7; 7 bases line up with TRBD1. Sequenced sample: naive CD8+ T cells from PBMCs. CDR3 residues: CASSPEGTELEQYF. CDR3 sequence (DNA): TGTGCCAGCAGTCCCGAAGGGACAGAACTCGAGCAGTACTTC.